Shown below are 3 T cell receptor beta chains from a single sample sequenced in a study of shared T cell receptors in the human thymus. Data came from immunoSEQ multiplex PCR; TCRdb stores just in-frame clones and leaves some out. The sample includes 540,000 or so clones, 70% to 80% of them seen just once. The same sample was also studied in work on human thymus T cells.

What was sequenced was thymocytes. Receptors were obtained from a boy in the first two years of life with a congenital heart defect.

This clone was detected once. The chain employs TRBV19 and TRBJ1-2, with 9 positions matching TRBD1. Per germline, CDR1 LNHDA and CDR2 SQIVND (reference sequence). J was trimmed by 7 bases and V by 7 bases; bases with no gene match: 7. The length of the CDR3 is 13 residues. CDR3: CASTGQGERGYTF. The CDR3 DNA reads TGTGCCAGTACGGGACAGGGAGAACGTGGCTACACCTTC.

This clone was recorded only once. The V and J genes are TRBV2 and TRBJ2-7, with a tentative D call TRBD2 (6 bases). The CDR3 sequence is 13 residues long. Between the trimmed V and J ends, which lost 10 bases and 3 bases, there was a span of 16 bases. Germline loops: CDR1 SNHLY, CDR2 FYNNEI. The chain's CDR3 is CATRLEGLYEQYF. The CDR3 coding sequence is TGTGCCACCAGACTGGAGGGTCTCTACGAGCAGTACTTC.

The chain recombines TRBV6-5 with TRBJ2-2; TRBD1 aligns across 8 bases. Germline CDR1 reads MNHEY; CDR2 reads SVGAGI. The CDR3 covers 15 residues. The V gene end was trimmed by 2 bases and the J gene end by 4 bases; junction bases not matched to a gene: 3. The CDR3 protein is CASSYGRGPTGELFF. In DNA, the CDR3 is TGTGCCAGCAGTTACGGCAGGGGGCCCACCGGGGAGCTGTTTTTT.